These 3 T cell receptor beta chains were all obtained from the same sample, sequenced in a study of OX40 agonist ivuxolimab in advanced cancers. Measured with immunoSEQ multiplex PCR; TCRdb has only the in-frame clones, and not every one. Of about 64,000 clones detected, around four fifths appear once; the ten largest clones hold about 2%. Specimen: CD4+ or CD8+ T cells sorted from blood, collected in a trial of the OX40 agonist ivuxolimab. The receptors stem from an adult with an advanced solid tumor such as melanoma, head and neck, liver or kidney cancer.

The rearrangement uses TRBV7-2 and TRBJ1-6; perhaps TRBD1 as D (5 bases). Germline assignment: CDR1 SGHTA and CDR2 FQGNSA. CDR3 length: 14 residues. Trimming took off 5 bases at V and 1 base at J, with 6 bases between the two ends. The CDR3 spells CASSQGSYNSPLHF. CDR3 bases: TGTGCCAGCAGCCAGGGTTCCTATAATTCACCCCTCCACTTT.

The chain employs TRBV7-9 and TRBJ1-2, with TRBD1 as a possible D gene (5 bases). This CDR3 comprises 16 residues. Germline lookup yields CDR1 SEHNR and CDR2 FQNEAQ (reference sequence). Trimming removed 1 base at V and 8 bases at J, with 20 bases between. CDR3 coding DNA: TGTGCCAGCAGCTTAGGAGGCGGGACGGGGATTTACGGCTACACCTTC. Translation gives CASSLGGGTGIYGYTF.

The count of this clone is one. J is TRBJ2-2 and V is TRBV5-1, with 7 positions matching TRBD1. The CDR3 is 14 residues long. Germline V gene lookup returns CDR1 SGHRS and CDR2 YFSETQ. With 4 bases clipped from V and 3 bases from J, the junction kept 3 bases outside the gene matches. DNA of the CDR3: TGCGCCAGCAGCGGGGACAGCCACACCGGGGAGCTGTTTTTT. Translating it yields CASSGDSHTGELFF.